This T cell receptor beta chain was sequenced in a study of T cells after yellow fever vaccination. The CDR3 has 15 amino acids. Germline V gene data show CDR1 as SEHNR and CDR2 as FQNEAQ (reference sequence). V lost 4 bases, J lost 6 bases, and 8 bases stayed unmatched. On this clonotype: No antigen is known for it.

Findings and caveats of the study: It was a weaker secondary response, yet one that peaked faster, at day 5 versus 15. Detected again after the booster were most primary-vaccination clones, at 96% CD4 and 88% CD8.

A 5'RACE template-switching step, the method used to make TCR cDNA, added a universal primer site and UMIs. One entry per CDR3 protein results from TCRdb running MiXCR on the 5' RACE reads. The sample shows approximately 120,000 distinct CDR3 sequences, 8.9% of them seen only once. V gene TRBV7-9 combines with J gene TRBJ2-2, with 7 bases aligning to TRBD2. Sequences were derived from CD8+ T cells sorted from PBMCs, sampled on the day of the yellow fever booster vaccination. The source of this sequence is a young man who received the YFV17D yellow fever vaccine. The CDR3 DNA is TGTGCCAGCAGCTCTACGCGGGAGCGACCCGGGGAGCTGTTTTTT. Its translation is CASSSTRERPGELFF.